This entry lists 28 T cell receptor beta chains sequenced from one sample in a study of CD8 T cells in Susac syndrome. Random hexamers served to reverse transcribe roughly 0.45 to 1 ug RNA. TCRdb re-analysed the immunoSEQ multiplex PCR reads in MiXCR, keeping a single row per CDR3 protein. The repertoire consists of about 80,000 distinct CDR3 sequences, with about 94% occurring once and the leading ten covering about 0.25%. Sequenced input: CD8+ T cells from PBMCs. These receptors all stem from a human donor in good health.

For the CDR3, the DNA is TGTGCCAGCAGCCGGGATTCTGGGGCCAACGTCCTGACTTTC. The encoded protein is CASSRDSGANVLTF. This chain uses TRBV2 with TRBJ2-6, with D maybe TRBD2 (5 bases). Trimming pared 6 bases from V and 1 base from J, leaving 7 bases between. The CDR3 runs 14 residues. Germline CDR1 is SNHLY and CDR2 is FYNNEI.

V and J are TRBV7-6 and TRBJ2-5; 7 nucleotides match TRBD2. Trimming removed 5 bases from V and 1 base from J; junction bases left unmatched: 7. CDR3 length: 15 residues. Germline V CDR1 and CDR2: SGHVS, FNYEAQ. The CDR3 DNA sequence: TGTGCCAGCAGCCGGGGGACTACTCCCCAAGAGACCCAGTACTTC. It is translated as CASSRGTTPQETQYF.

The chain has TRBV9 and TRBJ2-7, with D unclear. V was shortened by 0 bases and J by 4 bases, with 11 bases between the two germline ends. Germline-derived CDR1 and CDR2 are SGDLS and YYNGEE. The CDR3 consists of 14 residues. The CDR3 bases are TGTGCCAGCAGCGTAGGGGCAGAAATTTACGAGCAGTACTTC. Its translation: CASSVGAEIYEQYF.

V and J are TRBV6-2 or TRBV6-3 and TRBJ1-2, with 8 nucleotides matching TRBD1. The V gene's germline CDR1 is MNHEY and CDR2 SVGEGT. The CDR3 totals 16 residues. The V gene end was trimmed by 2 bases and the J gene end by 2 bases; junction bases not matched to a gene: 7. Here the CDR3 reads CASSYRDRGPNYGYTF. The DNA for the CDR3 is TGTGCCAGCAGTTACAGAGACAGGGGACCCAACTATGGCTACACCTTC.

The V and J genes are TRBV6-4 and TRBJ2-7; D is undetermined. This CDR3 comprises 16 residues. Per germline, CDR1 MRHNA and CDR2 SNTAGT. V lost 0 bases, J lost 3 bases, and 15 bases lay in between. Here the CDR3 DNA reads TGTGCCAGCAGTGACTCGATTTCGGACCCATTCTACGAGCAGTACTTC. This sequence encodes CASSDSISDPFYEQYF.

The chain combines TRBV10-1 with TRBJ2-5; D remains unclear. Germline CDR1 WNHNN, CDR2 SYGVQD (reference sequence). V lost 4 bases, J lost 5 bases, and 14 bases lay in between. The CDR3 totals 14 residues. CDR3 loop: CASSGPSHGETQYF. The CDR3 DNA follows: TGCGCCAGCAGTGGACCTTCGCACGGCGAGACCCAGTACTTC.

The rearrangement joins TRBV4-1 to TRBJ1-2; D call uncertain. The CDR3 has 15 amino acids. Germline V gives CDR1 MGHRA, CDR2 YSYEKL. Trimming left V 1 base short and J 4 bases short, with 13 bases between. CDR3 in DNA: TGCGCCAGCAGCCAAGTGGTAGCACAGCCCTATGGCTACACCTTC. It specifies CASSQVVAQPYGYTF.

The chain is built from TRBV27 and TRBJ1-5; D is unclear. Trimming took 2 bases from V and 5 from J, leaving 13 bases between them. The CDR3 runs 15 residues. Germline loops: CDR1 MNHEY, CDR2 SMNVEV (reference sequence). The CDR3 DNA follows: TGTGCCAGCAGTTTAGCGCCGGGGATCGATCAGCCCCAGCATTTT. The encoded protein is CASSLAPGIDQPQHF.

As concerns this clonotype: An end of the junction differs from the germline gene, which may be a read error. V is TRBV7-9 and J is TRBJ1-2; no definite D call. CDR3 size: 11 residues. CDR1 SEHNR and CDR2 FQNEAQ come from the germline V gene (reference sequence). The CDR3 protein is CASSLGGPPAF. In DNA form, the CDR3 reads TGTGCCAGCAGCTTAGGAGGGCCACCGGCTTTC.

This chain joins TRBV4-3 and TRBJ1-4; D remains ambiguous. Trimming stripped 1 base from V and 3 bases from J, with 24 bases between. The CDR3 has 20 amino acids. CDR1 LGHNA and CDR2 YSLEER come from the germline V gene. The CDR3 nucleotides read TGCGCCAGCAGCCAAGTTAGGTACAGTTCGGTGGTGGGTTCTAATGAAAAACTGTTTTTT. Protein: CASSQVRYSSVVGSNEKLFF.

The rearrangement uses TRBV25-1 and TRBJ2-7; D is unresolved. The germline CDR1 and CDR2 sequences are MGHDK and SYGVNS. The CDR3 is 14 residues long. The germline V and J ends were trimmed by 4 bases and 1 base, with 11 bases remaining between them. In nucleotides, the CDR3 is TGTGCCAGCAGTGGTAATAGGGATTCCTACGAGCAGTACTTC. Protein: CASSGNRDSYEQYF.

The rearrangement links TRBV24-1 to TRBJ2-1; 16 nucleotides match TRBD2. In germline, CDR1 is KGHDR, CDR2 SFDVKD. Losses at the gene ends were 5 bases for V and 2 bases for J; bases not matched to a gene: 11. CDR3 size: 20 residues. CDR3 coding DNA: TGTGCCACCAGTGGCGCCAAGGGACTAGCGGGAGGGCCAACCTACAATGAGCAGTTCTTC. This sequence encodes CATSGAKGLAGGPTYNEQFF.

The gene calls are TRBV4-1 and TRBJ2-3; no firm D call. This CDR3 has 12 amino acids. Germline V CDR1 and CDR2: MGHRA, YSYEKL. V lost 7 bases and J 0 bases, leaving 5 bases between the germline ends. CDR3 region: CASKGSTDTQYF. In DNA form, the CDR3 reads TGCGCCAGCAAAGGGAGCACAGATACGCAGTATTTT.

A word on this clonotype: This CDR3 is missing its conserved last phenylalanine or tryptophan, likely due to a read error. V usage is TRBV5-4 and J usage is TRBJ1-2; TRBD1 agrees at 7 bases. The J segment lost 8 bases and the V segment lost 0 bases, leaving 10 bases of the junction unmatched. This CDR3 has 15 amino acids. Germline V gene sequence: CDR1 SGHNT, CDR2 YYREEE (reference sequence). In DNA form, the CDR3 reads TGTGCCAGCAGCTTGGTTACAGGGGCTAACTGGGGCTACACCATC. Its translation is CASSLVTGANWGYTI.

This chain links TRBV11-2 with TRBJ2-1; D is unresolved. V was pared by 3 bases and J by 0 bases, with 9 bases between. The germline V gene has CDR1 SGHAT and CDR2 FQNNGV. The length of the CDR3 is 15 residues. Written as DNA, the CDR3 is TGTGCCAGCAGCTTCAGGAGCAGCTCCTACAATGAGCAGTTCTTC. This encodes CASSFRSSSYNEQFF. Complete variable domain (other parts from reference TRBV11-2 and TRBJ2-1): EAGVAQSPRYKIIEKRQSVAFWCNPISGHATLYWYQQILGQGPKLLIQFQNNGVVDDSQLPKDRFSAERLKGVDSTLKIQPAKLEDSAVYLCASSFRSSSYNEQFFGPGTRLTVL.

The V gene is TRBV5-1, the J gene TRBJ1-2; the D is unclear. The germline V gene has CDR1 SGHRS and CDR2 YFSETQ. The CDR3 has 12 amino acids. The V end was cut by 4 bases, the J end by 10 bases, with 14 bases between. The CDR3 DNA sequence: TGCGCCAGCAGCGGACGCGACTACGACTACACCTTC. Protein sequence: CASSGRDYDYTF.

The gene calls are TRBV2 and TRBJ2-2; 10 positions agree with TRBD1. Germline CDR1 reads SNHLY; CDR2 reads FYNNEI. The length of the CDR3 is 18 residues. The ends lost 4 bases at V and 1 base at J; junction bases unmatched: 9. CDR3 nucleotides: TGTGCCAGCAGTGTACAATCCGGGACAGGGGTGAACACCGGGGAGCTGTTTTTT. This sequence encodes CASSVQSGTGVNTGELFF. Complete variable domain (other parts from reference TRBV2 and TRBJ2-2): EPEVTQTPSHQVTQMGQEVILRCVPISNHLYFYWYRQILGQKVEFLVSFYNNEISEKSEIFDDQFSVERPDGSNFTLKIRSTKLEDSAMYFCASSVQSGTGVNTGELFFGEGSRLTVL.

CDR3 in DNA: TGTGCCAGCAGCTTAGAAGGGGTCGAGCAGTACTTC. This codes for CASSLEGVEQYF. The V call is TRBV13, the J call TRBJ2-7; the D gene is possibly TRBD1 (5 bases). Germline assignment: CDR1 PRHDT and CDR2 FYEKMQ (reference sequence). This CDR3 contains 12 residues. The V and J ends lost 1 base and 6 bases respectively, with 7 bases between them.

The CDR3 DNA is TGTGCCAGCACAGGGGGCGGTCCGAATGAGCAGTTCTTC. This sequence encodes CASTGGGPNEQFF. V is TRBV27 and J is TRBJ2-1; the match to TRBD1 covers 8 bases. The V segment lost 7 bases and the J segment 7 bases; nucleotides outside the gene matches: 6. Germline loops: CDR1 MNHEY, CDR2 SMNVEV (reference sequence). The CDR3 is 13 amino acids.

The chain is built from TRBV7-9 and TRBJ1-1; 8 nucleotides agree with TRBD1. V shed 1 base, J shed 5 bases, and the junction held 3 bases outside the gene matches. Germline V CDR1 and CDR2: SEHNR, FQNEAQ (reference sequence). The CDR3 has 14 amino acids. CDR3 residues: CASSLVDRDTEAFF. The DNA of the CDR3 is TGTGCCAGCAGCTTAGTGGACAGGGATACTGAAGCTTTCTTT.

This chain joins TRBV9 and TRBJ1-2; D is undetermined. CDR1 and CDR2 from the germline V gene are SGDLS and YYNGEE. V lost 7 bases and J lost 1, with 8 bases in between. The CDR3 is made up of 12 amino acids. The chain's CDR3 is CASGQFNYGYTF. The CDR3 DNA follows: TGTGCCAGCGGGCAGTTTAACTATGGCTACACCTTC.

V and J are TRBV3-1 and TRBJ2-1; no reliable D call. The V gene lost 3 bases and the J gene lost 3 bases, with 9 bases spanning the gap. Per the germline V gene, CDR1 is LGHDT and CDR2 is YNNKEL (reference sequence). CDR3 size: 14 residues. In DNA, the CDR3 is TGTGCCAGCAGCCAGGAACAAAACTACAATGAGCAGTTCTTC. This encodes CASSQEQNYNEQFF.

The CDR3 DNA reads TGTGCCAGCAGCTTAGTGGGGACGGGGGATGGCTACACCTTC. This encodes CASSLVGTGDGYTF. This chain joins TRBV7-2 and TRBJ1-2; the D gene is possibly TRBD1 (5 bases). The germline V gene encodes CDR1 SGHTA and CDR2 FQGNSA. The CDR3 totals 14 residues. V shed 1 base and J shed 6 bases, with 12 bases lying between them.

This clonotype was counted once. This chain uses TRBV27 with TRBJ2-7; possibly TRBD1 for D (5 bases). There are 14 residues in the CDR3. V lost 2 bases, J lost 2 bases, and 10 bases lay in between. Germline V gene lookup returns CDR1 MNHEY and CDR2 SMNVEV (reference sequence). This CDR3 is CASSLVDSPYEQYF. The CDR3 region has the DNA TGTGCCAGCAGTTTAGTTGACAGCCCCTACGAGCAGTACTTC.

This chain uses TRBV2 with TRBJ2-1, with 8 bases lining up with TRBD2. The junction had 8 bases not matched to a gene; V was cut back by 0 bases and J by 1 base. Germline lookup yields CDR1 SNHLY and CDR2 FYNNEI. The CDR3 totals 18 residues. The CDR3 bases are TGTGCCAGCAGTGAAGCCCGACTAGCGCAGTTGTCCTACAATGAGCAGTTCTTC. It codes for CASSEARLAQLSYNEQFF.

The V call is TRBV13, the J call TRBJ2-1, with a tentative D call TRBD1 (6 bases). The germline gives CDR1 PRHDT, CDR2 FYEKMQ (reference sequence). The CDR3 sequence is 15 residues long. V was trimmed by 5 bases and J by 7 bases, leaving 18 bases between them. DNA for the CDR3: TGTGCCAGCAGCCCTGGACAGCTGGGGTCGAATGAGCAGTTCTTC. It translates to CASSPGQLGSNEQFF.

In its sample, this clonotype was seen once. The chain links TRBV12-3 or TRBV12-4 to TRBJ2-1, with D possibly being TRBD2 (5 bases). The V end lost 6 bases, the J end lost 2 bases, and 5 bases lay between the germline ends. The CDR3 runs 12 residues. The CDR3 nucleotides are TGTGCCAGCAGGGAGGCCTACAATGAGCAGTTCTTC. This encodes CASREAYNEQFF.

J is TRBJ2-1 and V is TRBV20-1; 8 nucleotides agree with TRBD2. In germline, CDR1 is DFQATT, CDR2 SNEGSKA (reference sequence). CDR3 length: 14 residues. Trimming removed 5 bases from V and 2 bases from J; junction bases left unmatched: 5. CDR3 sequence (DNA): TGCAGTGCTGTAGCGGGGACCCCCTACAATGAGCAGTTCTTC. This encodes CSAVAGTPYNEQFF.